These 16 T cell receptor beta chains were all obtained from the same sample, sequenced in a study of blood T cells in healthy people across ages. For the second PCR, which ran for about 6 to 11 cycles, a sample-barcoded 5' primer and a J-beta primer mix were used. Each CDR3 protein is one row after TCRdb ran MiXCR on the 5' RACE reads. The data contain 600,000 to 1,000,000 distinct CDR3 sequences, roughly 64% of them singletons. The sequenced sample consisted of blood. The receptors stem from a man aged 30 to 39 in good health.

The V call is TRBV2, the J call TRBJ2-3; D gene unclear. Germline lookup yields CDR1 SNHLY and CDR2 FYNNEI. Trimming cost V 1 base and J 8 bases, with 7 bases left between them. CDR3 length: 12 amino acids. The chain's CDR3 is CASSEGGTTQYF. Here the CDR3 DNA reads TGTGCCAGCAGTGAAGGGGGTACTACGCAGTATTTT. The entire variable domain, with the rest obtained from reference TRBV2 and TRBJ2-3, is as follows: EPEVTQTPSHQVTQMGQEVILRCVPISNHLYFYWYRQILGQKVEFLVSFYNNEISEKSEIFDDQFSVERPDGSNFTLKIRSTKLEDSAMYFCASSEGGTTQYFGPGTRLTVL.

This clonotype occurred a few times. The chain has TRBV20-1 and TRBJ2-7; 9 nucleotides agree with TRBD1. Germline CDR1 reads DFQATT; CDR2 reads SNEGSKA (reference sequence). Germline trimming cut 0 bases from V and 7 bases from J; bases unmatched to any gene: 7. This CDR3 is 14 amino acids long. The CDR3 coding sequence is TGCAGTGCTAGAGAAGACAGGGGGGGGAGAGAGCAGTACTTC. It is translated as CSAREDRGGREQYF.

V gene TRBV20-1 combines with J gene TRBJ1-2; possible D gene TRBD1, 5 bases. The CDR3 is made up of 14 amino acids. Trimming took 0 bases from V and 3 from J, leaving 11 bases between them. CDR1 DFQATT and CDR2 SNEGSKA come from the germline V gene (reference sequence). CDR3 DNA sequence: TGCAGTGCTAGAGATTTTCAGGGCTACTATGGCTACACCTTC. It encodes CSARDFQGYYGYTF.

This chain connects TRBV9 to TRBJ2-1; D not resolved. Deletions cut 0 bases from V and 7 bases from J, with 5 bases between. CDR3 length: 12 residues. Germline V gene sequence: CDR1 SGDLS, CDR2 YYNGEE. The CDR3 is CASSVAMNEQFF. CDR3 DNA: TGTGCCAGCAGCGTAGCTATGAATGAGCAGTTCTTC.

A few counts support this clonotype. The CDR3 is CASSLEEPYYEQYF. The CDR3, as DNA: TGCGCCAGCAGCTTGGAAGAGCCTTACTACGAGCAGTACTTC. The rearrangement joins TRBV5-1 to TRBJ2-7; D gene ambiguous. Germline CDR1 and CDR2: SGHRS and YFSETQ. This CDR3 comprises 14 residues. V gave up 0 bases and J gave up 3 bases, with 10 bases separating them.

V gene TRBV9 combines with J gene TRBJ2-7, with D possibly being TRBD1 (6 bases). The end of the DNA fits TRBJ2-4 better, so the J call may be wrong. The CDR3 contains 14 residues. Germline-derived CDR1 and CDR2 are SGDLS and YYNGEE. The CDR3 protein is CASSAETGPGIQYF. DNA of the CDR3: TGTGCCAGCAGCGCAGAGACAGGCCCTGGCATTCAGTACTTC.

The chain is built from TRBV19 and TRBJ2-1; 8 bases line up with TRBD2. Looked up from germline, CDR1 is LNHDA and CDR2 is SQIVND (reference sequence). The CDR3 is 15 amino acids. V gave up 5 bases and J gave up 7 bases; unmatched junction bases: 10. The CDR3, as DNA: TGTGCCAGTAGTTTGGAGGTACGGGAGGGGAATGAGCAGTTCTTC. Amino acids: CASSLEVREGNEQFF.

The CDR3 region has the DNA TGCAGCGTCGAGTTAGGATCCGGGGCCAACGTCCTGACTTTC. This sequence encodes CSVELGSGANVLTF. The rearrangement links TRBV29-1 to TRBJ2-6; D unresolved. Germline assignment: CDR1 SQVTM and CDR2 ANQGSEA. Trimming removed 6 bases at V and 4 bases at J, with 13 bases between. CDR3 size: 14 residues. The full variable domain, rest sourced from reference TRBV29-1 and TRBJ2-6, is SAVISQKPSRDICQRGTSLTIQCQVDSQVTMMFWYRQQPGQSLTLIATANQGSEATYESGFVIDKFPISRPNLTFSTLTVSNMSPEDSSIYLCSVELGSGANVLTFGAGSRLTVL.

Regarding this clonotype: A single base separates this from a much larger clone, so it may be a read error. The chain recombines TRBV5-1 with TRBJ2-5; TRBD1 agrees at 8 bases. Matching the DNA end better, TRBJ2-1 makes the J call doubtful. This CDR3 comprises 13 residues. From germline, CDR1 is SGHRS and CDR2 YFSETQ. The CDR3 sequence is CASSWGQAETQFF. In DNA, the CDR3 is TGCGCCAGCAGTTGGGGACAGGCGGAGACCCAGTTCTTC.

The chain carries TRBV11-1 and TRBJ2-2; the match to TRBD1 covers 10 bases. The germline V gene encodes CDR1 SGHAT and CDR2 FQDESV (reference sequence). V was pared by 10 bases and J by 1 base, with 27 bases of the junction left unmatched. The CDR3 extends over 22 amino acids. CDR3 residues: CANPPCPNKRDRGYWNTGELFF. In nucleotides, the CDR3 is TGTGCCAACCCACCATGCCCTAACAAACGGGACAGGGGATACTGGAACACCGGGGAGCTGTTTTTT.

The chain carries TRBV20-1 and TRBJ2-7; D not resolved. Germline CDR1 and CDR2: DFQATT and SNEGSKA (reference sequence). Trimming cost V 2 bases and J 1 base, with 21 bases left between them. The length of the CDR3 is 17 residues. CDR3 loop: CSARKGLSPVPSYEQYF. The DNA for the CDR3 is TGCAGTGCTAGAAAGGGATTAAGCCCGGTGCCGTCCTACGAGCAGTACTTC.

The CDR3 coding sequence is TGTGCCAGCAGCCGCGGGACCCTTGGAGAGACCCAGTACTTC. Protein product: CASSRGTLGETQYF. This chain joins TRBV11-2 and TRBJ2-5; D perhaps matches TRBD2 (6 bases). The germline V and J ends were trimmed by 5 bases and 4 bases, with 14 bases remaining between them. CDR3 length: 14 amino acids. Germline V gene lookup returns CDR1 SGHAT and CDR2 FQNNGV.

The chain employs TRBV7-9 and TRBJ1-4; TRBD1 might be the D (5 bases). Trimming cost V 4 bases and J 3 bases, with 12 bases left between them. Germline CDR1 SEHNR, CDR2 FQNEAQ (reference sequence). This CDR3 has 15 amino acids. DNA for the CDR3: TGTGCCAGCAGCTGGACGGGGGGAGCTAATGAAAAACTGTTTTTT. Translation: CASSWTGGANEKLFF.

The rearrangement links TRBV9 to TRBJ2-3; D not resolved. The V end was cut by 0 bases, the J end by 7 bases, with 9 bases between. CDR1 and CDR2 (germline): SGDLS, YYNGEE. This CDR3 spans 13 amino acids. Here the CDR3 reads CASSVAEPHTQYF. The CDR3 region has the DNA TGTGCCAGCAGCGTAGCAGAACCCCATACGCAGTATTTT.

This clonotype was observed at least ten times. A junction boundary mismatches the germline segment, possibly from a read error. V is TRBV7-2 and J is TRBJ2-7; D uncertain. Germline assignment: CDR1 SGHTA and CDR2 FQGNSA. The CDR3 is 13 amino acids. CDR3 protein: CASSLGQPYEQYF. Here the CDR3 DNA reads TGTGCCAGCAGTTTAGGCCAGCCCTACGAGCAGTACTTC.

The V call is TRBV20-1, the J call TRBJ2-7; TRBD1 agrees at 7 bases. CDR1 is DFQATT and CDR2 is SNEGSKA in the germline V gene (reference sequence). CDR3 size: 12 residues. J gave up 6 bases and V 6 bases, and 8 bases lay outside the gene matches. CDR3 region: CSARRTGFEQYF. In DNA form, the CDR3 reads TGCAGTGCCCGAAGGACAGGATTCGAGCAGTACTTC.